This TCR beta chain was retrieved from a study of shared clonotypes between healthy human individuals. CDR3 size: 15 residues. CDR1 is SGDLS and CDR2 is YYNGEE in the germline V gene. The trim removed 4 bases at V and 1 base at J, leaving 3 bases unmatched. As originally analysed: ImmunoSEQ sequences covered only the junction and lacked quality scores; filtering therefore differed. The table came from immunoSEQ multiplex PCR; TCRdb's copy has only in-frame clones and leaves some out. V and J calls and clone size are copied from that table; D and trimming were computed from the DNA. This sample carries more than 1,200,000 clones, 97% to 99% of them seen once, and the ten largest clones take about 0.34%. As for this clone: The antigen remains unidentified.

The study's findings and limits: Estimated clonotype richness was generally higher in naive than memory subsets. Only blood was sampled, and tissue TCR repertoires likely differ from blood ones.

The source of this sequence is a man aged 30-40 years in good health. This rearrangement joins TRBV9 to TRBJ1-5, with TRBD1 identical over 9 bases. Material for sequencing was naive CD4+ T cells sorted from blood. The sample's subset: CD45RA+ positively selected. The CDR3, as DNA: TGTGCCAGCAGCCCACAGGGGGCAAGCAATCAGCCCCAGCATTTT. Protein: CASSPQGASNQPQHF. Looking up the rest from reference TRBV9 and TRBJ1-5 gives the full variable domain: DSGVTQTPKHLITATGQRVTLRCSPRSGDLSVYWYQQSLDQGLQFLIQYYNGEERAKGNILERFSAQQFPDLHSELNLSSLELGDSALYFCASSPQGASNQPQHFGDGTRLSIL.